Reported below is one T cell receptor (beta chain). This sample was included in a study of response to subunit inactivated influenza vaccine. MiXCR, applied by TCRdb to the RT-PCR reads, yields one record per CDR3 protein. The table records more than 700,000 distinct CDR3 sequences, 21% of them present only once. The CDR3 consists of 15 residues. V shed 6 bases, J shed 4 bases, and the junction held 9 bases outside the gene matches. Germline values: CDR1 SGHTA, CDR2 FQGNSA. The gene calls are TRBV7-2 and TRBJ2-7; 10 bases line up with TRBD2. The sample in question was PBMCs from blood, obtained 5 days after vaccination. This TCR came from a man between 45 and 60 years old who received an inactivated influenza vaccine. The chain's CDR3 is CASRSPGLAFYEQYF. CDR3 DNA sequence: TGTGCCAGCAGATCTCCGGGACTAGCGTTTTACGAGCAGTACTTC.